This T cell receptor (beta chain) emerged from a study of blood T cell repertoires in COVID-19. Study details: The United States, Italy and Spain supplied acute and convalescent COVID-19 samples.

Clones were sequenced by immunoSEQ multiplex PCR, and TCRdb holds only the in-frame ones, with some missing. The sample shows approximately 290,000 clones, about nine tenths of them seen only once. The J segment lost 10 bases and the V segment lost 4 bases, leaving 3 bases of the junction unmatched. Germline CDR1 and CDR2: SGHRS and YFSETQ. The CDR3 is 14 residues long. The sample taken for sequencing was peripheral blood. This TCR was recovered from a woman aged 25 to 39 with COVID-19, enrolled during active disease. The chain combines TRBV5-1 with TRBJ1-6, with 12 bases lining up with TRBD1. The CDR3, as DNA: TGCGCCAGCAGCCGGGGACAGGGGGCGTCACCCCTCCACTTT. It specifies CASSRGQGASPLHF.